One sample yielded the 5 T cell receptor beta chains listed below, sequenced in a study of T cell responses to AZD1222 COVID-19 vaccine. Clones were read by immunoSEQ multiplex PCR, and TCRdb kept only the in-frame ones, dropping some. The profile shows about 140,000 clones, 90% to 95% of them singletons. The sequenced sample was peripheral blood, obtained 28 days after the second AZD1222 dose. These receptors originate from an adult who received the AZD1222 COVID-19 vaccine.

This clone was seen only once. V usage is TRBV6-1 and J usage is TRBJ2-7, with D unclear. From germline, CDR1 is MNHNS and CDR2 SASEGT. Trimming took 4 bases from V and 2 from J, leaving 9 bases between them. The CDR3 extends over 13 amino acids. CDR3 loop: CASSAADTYEQYF. Written as DNA, the CDR3 is TGTGCCAGCAGTGCAGCAGATACCTACGAGCAGTACTTC.

As concerns this clone: At one end the junction does not follow the germline gene, possibly because of a read error. The rearrangement uses TRBV2 and TRBJ2-1; TRBD2 might be the D (5 bases). The CDR3 is 11 residues long. Germline CDR1 SNHLY, CDR2 FYNNEI. CDR3 nucleotides: TGCACCGGGAAATACTACAATGAGCAGTTCTTC. It is translated as CTGKYYNEQFF.

This clone was seen only once. The chain couples TRBV6-5 to TRBJ1-3, with D hard to call. CDR3 length: 12 amino acids. Germline CDR1 and CDR2: MNHEY and SVGAGI. Trimming pared 5 bases from V and 3 bases from J, leaving 5 bases between. CDR3 in amino acids: CASSPDGNTIYF. The CDR3 bases are TGTGCCAGCAGTCCAGATGGAAACACCATATATTTT.

The genes are TRBV6-2 or TRBV6-3 and TRBJ1-1, with no clear D. The CDR3 contains 13 residues. Germline assignment: CDR1 MNHEY and CDR2 SVGEGT. The V end was cut by 6 bases, the J end by 6 bases, with 14 bases between. CDR3 DNA: TGTGCCAGCAGCCGCGGGTCACCTCCTGAAGCTTTCTTT. Its translation: CASSRGSPPEAFF.

The chain carries TRBV3-1 (or the pseudogene TRBV3-2) and TRBJ1-2; the D gene is possibly TRBD1 (5 bases). Germline V gene lookup returns CDR1 LGHDT and CDR2 YNNKEL (reference sequence). Trimming took 0 bases from V and 8 from J, leaving 7 bases between them. This CDR3 contains 12 residues. As DNA, the CDR3 is TGTGCCAGCAGCCAAGACGCAGGGGGCTACACCTTC. Its protein product is CASSQDAGGYTF.